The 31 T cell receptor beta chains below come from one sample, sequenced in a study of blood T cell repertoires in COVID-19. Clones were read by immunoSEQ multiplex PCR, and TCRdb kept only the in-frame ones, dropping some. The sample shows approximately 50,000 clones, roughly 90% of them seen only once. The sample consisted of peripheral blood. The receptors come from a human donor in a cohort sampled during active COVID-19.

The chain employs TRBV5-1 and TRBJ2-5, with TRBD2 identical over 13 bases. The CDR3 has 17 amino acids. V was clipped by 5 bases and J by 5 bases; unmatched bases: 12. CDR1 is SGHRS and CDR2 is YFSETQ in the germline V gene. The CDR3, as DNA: TGCGCCAGCAGGTCAACTAGCGGGAGGGCCCGCGGGGAGACCCAGTACTTC. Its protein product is CASRSTSGRARGETQYF.

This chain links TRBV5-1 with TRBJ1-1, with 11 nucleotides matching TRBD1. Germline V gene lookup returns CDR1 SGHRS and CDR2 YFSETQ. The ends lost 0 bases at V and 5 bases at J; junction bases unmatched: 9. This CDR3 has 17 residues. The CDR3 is CASSLEGTGGVGTEAFF. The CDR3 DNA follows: TGCGCCAGCAGCTTGGAAGGGACAGGGGGAGTTGGAACTGAAGCTTTCTTT.

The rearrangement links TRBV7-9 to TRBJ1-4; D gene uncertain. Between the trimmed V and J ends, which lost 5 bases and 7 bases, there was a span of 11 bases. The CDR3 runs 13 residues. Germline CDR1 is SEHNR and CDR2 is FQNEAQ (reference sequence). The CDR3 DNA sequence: TGTGCCAGCAGCCCCGGGGTTGGTGAAAAACTGTTTTTT. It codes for CASSPGVGEKLFF.

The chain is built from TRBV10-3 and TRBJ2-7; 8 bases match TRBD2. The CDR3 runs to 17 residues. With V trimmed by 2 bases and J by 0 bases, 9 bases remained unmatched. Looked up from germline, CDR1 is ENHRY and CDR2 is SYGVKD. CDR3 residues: CAISEPGGRSSSYEQYF. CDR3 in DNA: TGTGCCATCAGTGAGCCTGGCGGGAGGTCGAGCTCCTACGAGCAGTACTTC.

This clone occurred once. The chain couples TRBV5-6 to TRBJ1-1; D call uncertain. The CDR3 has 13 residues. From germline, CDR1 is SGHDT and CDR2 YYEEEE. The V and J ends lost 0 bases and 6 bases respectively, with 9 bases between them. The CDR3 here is CASSLASRSEAFF. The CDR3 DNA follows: TGTGCCAGCAGCTTGGCCAGCAGGTCTGAAGCTTTCTTT.

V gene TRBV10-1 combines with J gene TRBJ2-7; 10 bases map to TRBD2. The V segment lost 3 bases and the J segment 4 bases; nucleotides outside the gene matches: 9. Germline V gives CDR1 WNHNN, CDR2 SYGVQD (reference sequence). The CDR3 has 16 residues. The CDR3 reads CASSERPSGSSYEQYV. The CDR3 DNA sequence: TGCGCCAGCAGTGAACGGCCTAGCGGGAGTTCTTACGAGCAGTACGTC.

The DNA for the CDR3 is TGTGCCAGTAGTATAGTTCAGGGAGGAACTAATCAGCCCCAGCATTTT. Encoded protein: CASSIVQGGTNQPQHF. The V call is TRBV19, the J call TRBJ1-5; D is perhaps TRBD1 (5 bases). The germline V gene has CDR1 LNHDA and CDR2 SQIVND (reference sequence). The CDR3 runs to 16 residues. V was shortened by 1 base and J by 4 bases, with 14 bases between the two germline ends.

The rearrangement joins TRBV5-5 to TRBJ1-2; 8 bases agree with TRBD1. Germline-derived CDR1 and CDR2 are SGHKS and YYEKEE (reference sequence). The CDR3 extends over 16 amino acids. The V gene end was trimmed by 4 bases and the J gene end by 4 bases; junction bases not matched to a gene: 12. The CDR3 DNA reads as TGTGCCAGCAGCCAAGCAGGGGGCCGATCAGGCTATGGCTACACCTTC. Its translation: CASSQAGGRSGYGYTF.

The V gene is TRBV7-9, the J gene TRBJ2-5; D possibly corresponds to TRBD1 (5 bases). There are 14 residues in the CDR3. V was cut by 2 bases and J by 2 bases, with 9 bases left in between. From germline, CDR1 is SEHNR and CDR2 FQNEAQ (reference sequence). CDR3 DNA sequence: TGTGCCAGCAGCTTAAGACAGCTTCAAGAGACCCAGTACTTC. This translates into CASSLRQLQETQYF.

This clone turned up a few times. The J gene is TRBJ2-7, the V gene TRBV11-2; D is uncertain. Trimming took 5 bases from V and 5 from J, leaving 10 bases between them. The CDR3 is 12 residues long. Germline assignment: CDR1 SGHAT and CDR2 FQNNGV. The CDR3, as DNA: TGTGCCAGCAGCCACTCGCTCCACGAGCAGTACGTC. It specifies CASSHSLHEQYV.

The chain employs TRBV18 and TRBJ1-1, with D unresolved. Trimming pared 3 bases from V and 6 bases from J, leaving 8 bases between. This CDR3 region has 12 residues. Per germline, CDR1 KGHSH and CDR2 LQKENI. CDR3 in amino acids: CASSPGGPEAFF. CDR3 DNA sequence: TGTGCCAGCTCACCGGGCGGGCCTGAAGCTTTCTTT.

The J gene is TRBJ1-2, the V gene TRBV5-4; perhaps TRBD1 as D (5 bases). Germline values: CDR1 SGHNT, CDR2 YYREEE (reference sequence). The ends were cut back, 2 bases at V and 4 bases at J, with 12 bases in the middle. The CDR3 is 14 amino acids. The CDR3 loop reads CASSLYSGTYGYTF. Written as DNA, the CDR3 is TGTGCCAGCAGCTTATACAGCGGGACCTATGGCTACACCTTC.

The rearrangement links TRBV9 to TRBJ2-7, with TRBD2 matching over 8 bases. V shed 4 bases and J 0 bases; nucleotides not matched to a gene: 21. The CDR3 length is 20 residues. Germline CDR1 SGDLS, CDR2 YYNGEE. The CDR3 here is CASSPGISGSARLSSYEQYF. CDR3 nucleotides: TGTGCCAGCAGCCCAGGTATAAGCGGGAGTGCCCGACTTAGCTCCTACGAGCAGTACTTC.

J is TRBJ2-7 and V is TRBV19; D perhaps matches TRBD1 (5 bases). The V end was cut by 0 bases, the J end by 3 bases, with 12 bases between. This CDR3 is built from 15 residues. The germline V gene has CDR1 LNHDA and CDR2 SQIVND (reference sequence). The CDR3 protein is CASSIDQLGHYEQYF. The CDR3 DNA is TGTGCCAGTAGTATAGATCAACTGGGGCACTACGAGCAGTACTTC.

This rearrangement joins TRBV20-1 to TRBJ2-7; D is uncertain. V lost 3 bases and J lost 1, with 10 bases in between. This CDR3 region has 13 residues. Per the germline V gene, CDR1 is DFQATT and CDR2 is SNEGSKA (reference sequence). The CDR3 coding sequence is TGCAGTGCTAGTCCCCGTAGATCCTACGAGCAGTACTTC. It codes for CSASPRRSYEQYF.

Here the CDR3 reads CSGGTSVSTDTQYF. The DNA of the CDR3 is TGCAGCGGGGGGACTAGCGTAAGCACAGATACGCAGTATTTT. This rearrangement joins TRBV29-1 to TRBJ2-3; 10 bases fit TRBD2. The length of the CDR3 is 14 residues. Germline-derived CDR1 and CDR2 are SQVTM and ANQGSEA. J lost 0 bases, V lost 7 bases, and 4 bases had no gene match.

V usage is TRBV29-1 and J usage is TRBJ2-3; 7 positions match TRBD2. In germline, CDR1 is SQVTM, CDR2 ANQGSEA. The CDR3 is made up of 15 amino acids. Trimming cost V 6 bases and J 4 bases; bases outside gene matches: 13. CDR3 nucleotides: TGCAGCGTCAAAATGACTAGCTCTATTGCAGATACGCAGTATTTT. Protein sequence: CSVKMTSSIADTQYF.

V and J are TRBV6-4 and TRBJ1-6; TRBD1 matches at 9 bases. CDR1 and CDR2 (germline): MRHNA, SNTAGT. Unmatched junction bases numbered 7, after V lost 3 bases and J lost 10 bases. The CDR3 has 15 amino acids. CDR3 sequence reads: CASSETGQGTSPLHF. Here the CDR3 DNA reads TGTGCCAGCAGTGAAACGGGACAGGGAACCTCACCCCTCCACTTT.

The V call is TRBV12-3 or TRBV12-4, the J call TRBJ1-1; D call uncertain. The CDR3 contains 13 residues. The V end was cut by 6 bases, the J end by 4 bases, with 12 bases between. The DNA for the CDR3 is TGTGCCAGCAGATCTGACAAGCTCACTGAAGCTTTCTTT. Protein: CASRSDKLTEAFF.

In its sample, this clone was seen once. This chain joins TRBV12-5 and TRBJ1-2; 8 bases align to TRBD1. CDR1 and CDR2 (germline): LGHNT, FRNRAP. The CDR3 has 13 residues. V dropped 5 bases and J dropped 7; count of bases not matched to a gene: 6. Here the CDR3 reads CASGPRGPGGYTF. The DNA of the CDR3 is TGTGCTAGTGGTCCCAGGGGGCCAGGTGGCTACACCTTC.

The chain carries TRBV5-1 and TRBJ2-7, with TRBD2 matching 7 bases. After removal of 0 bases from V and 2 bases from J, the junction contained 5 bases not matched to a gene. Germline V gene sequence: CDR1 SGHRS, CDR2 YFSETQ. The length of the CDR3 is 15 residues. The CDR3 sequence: CASSLEARGAYEQYF. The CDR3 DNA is TGCGCCAGCAGCTTGGAGGCTCGGGGGGCCTACGAGCAGTACTTC.

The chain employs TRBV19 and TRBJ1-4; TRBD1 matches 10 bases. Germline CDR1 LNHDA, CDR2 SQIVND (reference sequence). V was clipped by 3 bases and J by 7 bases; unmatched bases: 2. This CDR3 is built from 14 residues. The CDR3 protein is CASSMGQGFEKLFF. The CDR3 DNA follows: TGTGCCAGTAGTATGGGACAGGGGTTTGAAAAACTGTTTTTT. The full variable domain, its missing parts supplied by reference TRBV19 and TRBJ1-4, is DGGITQSPKYLFRKEGQNVTLSCEQNLNHDAMYWYRQDPGQGLRLIYYSQIVNDFQKGDIAEGYSVSREKKESFPLTVTSAQKNPTAFYLCASSMGQGFEKLFFGSGTQLSVL.

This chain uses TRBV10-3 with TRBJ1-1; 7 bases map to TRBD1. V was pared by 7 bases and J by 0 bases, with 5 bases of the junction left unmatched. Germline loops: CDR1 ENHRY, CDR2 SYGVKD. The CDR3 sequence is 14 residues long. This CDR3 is CAITPGQMNTEAFF. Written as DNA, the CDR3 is TGTGCCATCACTCCGGGACAGATGAACACTGAAGCTTTCTTT.

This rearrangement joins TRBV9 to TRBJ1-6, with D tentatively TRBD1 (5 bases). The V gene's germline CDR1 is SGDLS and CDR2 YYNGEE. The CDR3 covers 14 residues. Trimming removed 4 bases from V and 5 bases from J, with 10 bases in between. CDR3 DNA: TGTGCCAGCAGCCGGACATCTGATAATTCACCCCTCCACTTT. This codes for CASSRTSDNSPLHF.

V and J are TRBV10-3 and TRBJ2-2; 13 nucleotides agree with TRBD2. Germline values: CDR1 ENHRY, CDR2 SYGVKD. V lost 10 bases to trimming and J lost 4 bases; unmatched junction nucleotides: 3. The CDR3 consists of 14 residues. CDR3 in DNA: TGTGCCACTGGACTAGCGGGAGCCACCGGGGAGCTGTTTTTT. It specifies CATGLAGATGELFF.

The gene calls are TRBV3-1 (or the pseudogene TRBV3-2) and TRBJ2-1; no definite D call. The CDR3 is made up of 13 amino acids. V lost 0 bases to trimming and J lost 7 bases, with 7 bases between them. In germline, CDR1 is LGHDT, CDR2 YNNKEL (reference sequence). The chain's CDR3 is CASSQELINEQFF. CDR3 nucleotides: TGTGCCAGCAGCCAAGAACTAATAAATGAGCAGTTCTTC.

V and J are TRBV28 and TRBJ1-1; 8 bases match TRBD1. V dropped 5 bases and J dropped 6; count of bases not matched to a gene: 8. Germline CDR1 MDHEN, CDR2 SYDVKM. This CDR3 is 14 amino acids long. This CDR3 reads CASSTRGRRSEAFF. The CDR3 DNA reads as TGTGCCAGCAGTACCAGGGGGCGCAGATCTGAAGCTTTCTTT.

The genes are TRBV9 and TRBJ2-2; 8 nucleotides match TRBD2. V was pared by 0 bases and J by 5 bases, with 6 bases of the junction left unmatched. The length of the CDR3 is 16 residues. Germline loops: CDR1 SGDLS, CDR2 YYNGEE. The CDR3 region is CASSVGPAGVTGELFF. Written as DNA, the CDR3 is TGTGCCAGCAGCGTAGGCCCAGCGGGAGTTACCGGGGAGCTGTTTTTT.

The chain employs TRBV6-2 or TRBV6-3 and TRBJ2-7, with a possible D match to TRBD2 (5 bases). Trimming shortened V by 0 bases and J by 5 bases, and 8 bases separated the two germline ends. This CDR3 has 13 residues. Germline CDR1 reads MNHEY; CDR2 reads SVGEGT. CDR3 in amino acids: CASSYSGSDEQYF. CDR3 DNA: TGTGCCAGCAGTTACTCGGGGAGCGACGAGCAGTACTTC.

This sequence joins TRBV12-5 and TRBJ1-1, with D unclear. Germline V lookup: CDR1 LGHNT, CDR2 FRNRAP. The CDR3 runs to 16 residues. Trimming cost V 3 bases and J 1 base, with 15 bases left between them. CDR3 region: CASGLPLTWPNTEAFF. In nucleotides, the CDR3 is TGTGCTAGTGGTTTACCCCTGACATGGCCGAACACTGAAGCTTTCTTT. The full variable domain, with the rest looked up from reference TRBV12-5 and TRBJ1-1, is DARVTQTPRHKVTEMGQEVTMRCQPILGHNTVFWYRQTMMQGLELLAYFRNRAPLDDSGMPKDRFSAEMPDATLATLKIQPSEPRDSAVYFCASGLPLTWPNTEAFFGQGTRLTVV.

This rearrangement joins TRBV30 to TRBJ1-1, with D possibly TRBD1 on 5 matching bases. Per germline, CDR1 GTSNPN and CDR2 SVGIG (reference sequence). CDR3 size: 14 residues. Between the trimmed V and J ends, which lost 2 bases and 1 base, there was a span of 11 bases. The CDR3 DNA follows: TGTGCCTGGAGTAGGAAGGGGCCGAACACTGAAGCTTTCTTT. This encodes CAWSRKGPNTEAFF.